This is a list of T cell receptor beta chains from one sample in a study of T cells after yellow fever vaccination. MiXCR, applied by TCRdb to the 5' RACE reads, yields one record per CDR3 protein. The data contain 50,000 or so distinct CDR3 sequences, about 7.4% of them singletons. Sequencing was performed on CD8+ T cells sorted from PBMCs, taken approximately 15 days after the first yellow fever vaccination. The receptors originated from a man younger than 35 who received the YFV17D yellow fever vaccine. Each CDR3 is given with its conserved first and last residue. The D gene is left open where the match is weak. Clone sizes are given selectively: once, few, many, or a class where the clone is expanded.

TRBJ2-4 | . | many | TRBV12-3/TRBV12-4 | CASTSAKNIQYF
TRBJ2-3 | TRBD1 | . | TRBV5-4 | CASSLASGGADTQYF
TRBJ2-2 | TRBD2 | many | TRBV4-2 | CASSGASGVAAGELFF
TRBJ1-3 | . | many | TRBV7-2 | CASSLVLETGNTIYF
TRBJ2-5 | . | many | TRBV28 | CASSLLTRPKETQYF
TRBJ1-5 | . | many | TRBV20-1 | CSARALQGNQPQHF
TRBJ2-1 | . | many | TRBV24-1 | CATGASVYNEQFF
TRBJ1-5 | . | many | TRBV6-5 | CASSLTGNQPQHF
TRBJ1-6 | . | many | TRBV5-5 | CASSLAVGSNSPLHF
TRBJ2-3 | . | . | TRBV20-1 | CSSQGMETDTQYF
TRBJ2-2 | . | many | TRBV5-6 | CASSTDGNTGELFF
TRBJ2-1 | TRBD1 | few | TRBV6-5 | CASSPTGGGINEQFF
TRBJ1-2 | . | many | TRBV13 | CASSLGLGVNYGYTF
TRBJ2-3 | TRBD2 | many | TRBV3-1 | CASSQEARGDSDTQYF
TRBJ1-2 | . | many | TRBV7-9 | CASSPTDSALNYGYTF
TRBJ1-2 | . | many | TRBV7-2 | CASSLGQGAGYTF
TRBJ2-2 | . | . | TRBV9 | CASSAPTDTGELFF
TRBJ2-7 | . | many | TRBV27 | CASSGERSSYEQYF
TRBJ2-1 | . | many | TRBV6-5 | CASSFRGVNNEQFF
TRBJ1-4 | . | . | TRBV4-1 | CASSQVIQEKLFF
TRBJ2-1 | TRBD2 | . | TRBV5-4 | CASSFLAGGPPHNEQFF
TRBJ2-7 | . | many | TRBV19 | CASSLRFSYEQYF
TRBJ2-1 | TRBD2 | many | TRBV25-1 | CASRGSSGGRNEQFF
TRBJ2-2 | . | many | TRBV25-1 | CASSDGVGGTGELFF
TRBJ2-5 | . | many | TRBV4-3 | CASSHGGISETQYF
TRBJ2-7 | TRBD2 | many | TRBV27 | CASSSASGYEQYF
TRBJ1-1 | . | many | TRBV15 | CATSRDRMYTEAFF
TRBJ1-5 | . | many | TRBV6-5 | CASSFQPPAGNQPQHF
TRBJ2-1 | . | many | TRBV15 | CATSGQLLSYNEQFF
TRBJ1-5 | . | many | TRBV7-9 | CASSLAGPNQPQHF
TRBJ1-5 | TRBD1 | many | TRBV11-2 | CASSRGQGFNQPQHF
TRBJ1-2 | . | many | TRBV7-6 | CASSLGPSVSGYTF
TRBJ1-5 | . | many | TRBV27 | CASSSRQDYSNQPQHF
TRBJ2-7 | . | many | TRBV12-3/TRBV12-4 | CASSLIAVAVLEQYF
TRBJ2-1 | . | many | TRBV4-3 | CASSQDFSPSAPDEQFF